These 12 T cell receptor beta chains share one sample of origin, sequenced in a study of blood T cell repertoires in COVID-19. The table came from immunoSEQ multiplex PCR; TCRdb's copy has only in-frame clones and leaves some out. This table has under 250,000 clones, over 75% appearing once. The sequencing sample was made of peripheral blood. All receptors come from a human donor in a cohort sampled during active COVID-19.

The chain is built from TRBV11-1 and TRBJ2-1; no clear D. CDR3 length: 13 amino acids. V gave up 5 bases and J gave up 2 bases, with 7 bases separating them. The germline gives CDR1 SGHAT, CDR2 FQDESV (reference sequence). As DNA, the CDR3 is TGTGCCAGCAGCCAGATGACCTACAATGAGCAGTTCTTC. Protein sequence: CASSQMTYNEQFF.

The V and J genes are TRBV3-1 (or the pseudogene TRBV3-2) and TRBJ1-4; D is ambiguous. CDR1 and CDR2 from the germline V gene are LGHDT and YNNKEL (reference sequence). Between the trimmed V and J ends, which lost 0 bases and 8 bases, there was a span of 7 bases. The CDR3 loop spans 13 amino acids. CDR3: CASSQDRVEKLFF. DNA for the CDR3: TGTGCCAGCAGCCAAGATCGGGTCGAAAAACTGTTTTTT.

The V gene is TRBV7-2, the J gene TRBJ2-3, with TRBD2 matching 7 bases. The V gene end was trimmed by 6 bases and the J gene end by 5 bases; junction bases not matched to a gene: 8. There are 14 residues in the CDR3. Germline V gene data show CDR1 as SGHTA and CDR2 as FQGNSA. The CDR3: CASSYVGEGDTQYF. The CDR3 DNA sequence: TGTGCCAGCAGTTACGTGGGGGAGGGAGATACGCAGTATTTT.

The rearrangement links TRBV10-3 to TRBJ1-4; 7 bases agree with TRBD1. Looked up from germline, CDR1 is ENHRY and CDR2 is SYGVKD. Trimming cost V 10 bases and J 7 bases; bases outside gene matches: 9. This CDR3 is built from 13 residues. CDR3 sequence: CATTVNRGEKLFF. For the CDR3, the DNA is TGTGCCACTACAGTTAACAGGGGTGAAAAACTGTTTTTT.

The chain uses TRBV5-1 and TRBJ2-5, with D possibly matching TRBD2 (5 bases). The V gene lost 0 bases and the J gene lost 3 bases, with 15 bases spanning the gap. Germline V gene lookup returns CDR1 SGHRS and CDR2 YFSETQ. The CDR3 length is 16 residues. CDR3 sequence (DNA): TGCGCCAGCAGCTTGGGAGGGAAGGTCCTAAAAGAGACCCAGTACTTC. Protein: CASSLGGKVLKETQYF.

This clone came up a few times. V is TRBV28 and J is TRBJ2-3; 7 positions match TRBD1. J was trimmed by 2 bases and V by 5 bases; bases with no gene match: 13. CDR1 is MDHEN and CDR2 is SYDVKM in the germline V gene. This CDR3 spans 17 amino acids. This CDR3 reads CASSTYPGTDLTDTQYF. The DNA for the CDR3 is TGTGCCAGCAGTACCTACCCAGGGACAGACCTCACAGATACGCAGTATTTT.

The gene calls are TRBV27 and TRBJ1-6; D unclear. The CDR3 totals 16 residues. The ends were cut back, 3 bases at V and 15 bases at J, with 24 bases in the middle. Germline-derived CDR1 and CDR2 are MNHEY and SMNVEV (reference sequence). The CDR3 spells CASSLIGNMERKVLHF. CDR3 sequence (DNA): TGTGCCAGCAGTTTGATCGGGAATATGGAACGGAAGGTCCTCCACTTT.

The chain is built from TRBV5-1 and TRBJ2-1; unclear D gene. The CDR3 contains 16 residues. In germline, CDR1 is SGHRS, CDR2 YFSETQ. The V end was cut by 0 bases, the J end by 0 bases, with 10 bases between. The CDR3 loop reads CASSLESRSSYNEQFF. DNA of the CDR3: TGCGCCAGCAGCTTGGAGTCTCGTAGCTCCTACAATGAGCAGTTCTTC.

The chain links TRBV19 to TRBJ2-6, with D possibly TRBD1 on 6 matching bases. Per germline, CDR1 LNHDA and CDR2 SQIVND (reference sequence). Trimming cost V 3 bases and J 0 bases, with 9 bases left between them. The CDR3 runs 16 residues. CDR3 sequence reads: CASSMGAFSGANVLTF. The CDR3 nucleotides read TGTGCCAGTAGTATGGGGGCCTTCTCTGGGGCCAACGTCCTGACTTTC.

This chain connects TRBV28 to TRBJ1-5, with 8 bases matching TRBD1. This CDR3 is 12 amino acids long. CDR1 is MDHEN and CDR2 is SYDVKM in the germline V gene. The DNA of the CDR3 is TGTGCGACCACAGGGGGGGATCAGCCCCAGCATTTT. Translated, it gives CATTGGDQPQHF. The full variable domain, with the rest looked up from reference TRBV28 and TRBJ1-5, is DVKVTQSSRYLVKRTGEKVFLECVQDMDHENMFWYRQDPGLGLRLIYFSYDVKMKEKGDIPEGYSVSREKKERFSLILESASTNQTSMYLCATTGGDQPQHFGDGTRLSIL.

The chain couples TRBV6-4 to TRBJ2-5, with TRBD2 as a possible D gene (7 bases). V dropped 6 bases and J dropped 5 bases, with 16 bases sitting between them. CDR3 length: 14 amino acids. In germline, CDR1 is MRHNA, CDR2 SNTAGT. CDR3 sequence (DNA): TGTGCCAGCAGCCAACTCGGGGGGCGGGAGACCCAGTACTTC. Amino acid sequence: CASSQLGGRETQYF.

This rearrangement joins TRBV29-1 to TRBJ2-1; D is undetermined. Germline lookup yields CDR1 SQVTM and CDR2 ANQGSEA. The CDR3 length is 12 residues. The ends were cut back, 0 bases at V and 10 bases at J, with 10 bases in the middle. CDR3 protein: CSVEELPTEQFF. In DNA, the CDR3 is TGCAGCGTTGAAGAACTGCCTACCGAGCAGTTCTTC.